The 10 T cell receptor beta chains listed next were all sequenced from one sample in a study of blood T cell repertoires in COVID-19. TCRdb's table, derived via immunoSEQ multiplex PCR, lists solely in-frame clones and lacks some. The data contain approximately 53,000 clones, 83% of them singletons. Sequences were obtained from peripheral blood. The receptors come from a man aged 40-50 years with acute or convalescent COVID-19.

This clone has only one observation. The chain is built from TRBV5-1 and TRBJ2-1; 9 nucleotides agree with TRBD2. The junction had 5 bases not matched to a gene; V was cut back by 1 base and J by 0 bases. The CDR3 is made up of 17 amino acids. Per the germline V gene, CDR1 is SGHRS and CDR2 is YFSETQ. CDR3: CASSLRTSADSYNEQFF. CDR3 coding DNA: TGCGCCAGCAGCTTGAGGACTAGCGCCGACTCCTACAATGAGCAGTTCTTC.

The chain recombines TRBV6-1 with TRBJ1-5, with TRBD1 as a possible D gene (6 bases). Germline assignment: CDR1 MNHNS and CDR2 SASEGT. This CDR3 comprises 14 residues. Trimming removed 2 bases at V and 4 bases at J, with 9 bases between. CDR3 sequence reads: CASSERQGNQPQHF. CDR3 DNA: TGTGCCAGCAGTGAAAGGCAGGGGAATCAGCCCCAGCATTTT.

The V and J genes are TRBV9 and TRBJ1-6; tentatively, D is TRBD1 (5 bases). V lost 1 base to trimming and J lost 10 bases, with 15 bases between them. The CDR3 is 15 residues long. Germline values: CDR1 SGDLS, CDR2 YYNGEE. CDR3 bases: TGTGCCAGCAGCGTACGCGGGGGGGAAGGGTCACCCCTCCACTTT. Translation: CASSVRGGEGSPLHF.

This chain joins TRBV9 and TRBJ2-3, with 7 bases matching TRBD2. The CDR3 runs to 15 residues. Per germline, CDR1 SGDLS and CDR2 YYNGEE. Trimming removed 4 bases from V and 3 bases from J; junction bases left unmatched: 8. CDR3 loop: CASSPSGAGTDTQYF. In DNA, the CDR3 is TGTGCCAGCAGCCCAAGCGGGGCGGGAACAGATACGCAGTATTTT.

This clone was seen only once. The genes are TRBV14 and TRBJ1-3; D is unresolved. The CDR3 sequence is 13 residues long. Trimming cost V 2 bases and J 3 bases, with 5 bases left between them. Germline V gives CDR1 SGHDN, CDR2 FVKESK. CDR3 nucleotide sequence: TGTGCCAGCAGCCAATTGAGTGGAAACACCATATATTTT. Translating it yields CASSQLSGNTIYF. The full variable domain, in which reference TRBV14 and TRBJ1-3 provide the parts outside the CDR3, is EAGVTQFPSHSVIEKGQTVTLRCDPISGHDNLYWYRRVMGKEIKFLLHFVKESKQDESGMPNNRFLAERTGGTYSTLKVQPAELEDSGVYFCASSQLSGNTIYFGEGSWLTVV.

V usage is TRBV12-3 or TRBV12-4 and J usage is TRBJ1-2, with D hard to call. The ends were cut back, 2 bases at V and 0 bases at J, with 4 bases in the middle. The CDR3 has 13 amino acids. The CDR3 reads CASSLSTNYGYTF. The CDR3 nucleotides are TGTGCCAGCAGTTTATCCACTAACTATGGCTACACCTTC.

This sequence joins TRBV5-1 and TRBJ2-3; 8 bases are a match to TRBD2. This CDR3 region has 16 residues. Germline V gene data show CDR1 as SGHRS and CDR2 as YFSETQ. After removal of 4 bases from V and 0 bases from J, the junction contained 7 bases not matched to a gene. The CDR3 region has the DNA TGCGCCAGCAGCCCTAAGCTAGCGGGCAGCACAGATACGCAGTATTTT. Amino acid sequence: CASSPKLAGSTDTQYF.

This clone was seen a few times. This rearrangement joins TRBV5-8 to TRBJ1-1; TRBD1 matches 9 bases. With V trimmed by 5 bases and J by 0 bases, 8 bases remained unmatched. Germline V gene sequence: CDR1 SGHTS, CDR2 YDEGEE. The CDR3 consists of 16 residues. CDR3 nucleotides: TGTGCCAGCAGACGAGGACAGGGGAATATGAACACTGAAGCTTTCTTT. It encodes CASRRGQGNMNTEAFF.

The CDR3 DNA follows: TGCGCCAGCAGCTTGGCGGGACAGGGAGAGACCCAGTACTTC. Encoded protein: CASSLAGQGETQYF. The rearrangement uses TRBV5-1 and TRBJ2-5; 9 positions agree with TRBD1. The junction had 1 base not matched to a gene; V was cut back by 0 bases and J by 4 bases. This CDR3 contains 14 residues. The germline V gene encodes CDR1 SGHRS and CDR2 YFSETQ.

The chain joins TRBV19 to TRBJ2-1, with 8 nucleotides matching TRBD1. CDR3 size: 15 residues. The germline V gene has CDR1 LNHDA and CDR2 SQIVND (reference sequence). With 2 bases clipped from V and 7 bases from J, the junction kept 7 bases outside the gene matches. The CDR3 protein is CASSITGQVSNEQFF. CDR3 sequence (DNA): TGTGCCAGTAGTATAACGGGACAGGTCTCTAATGAGCAGTTCTTC. The variable domain in full, with the rest retrieved from reference TRBV19 and TRBJ2-1, is DGGITQSPKYLFRKEGQNVTLSCEQNLNHDAMYWYRQDPGQGLRLIYYSQIVNDFQKGDIAEGYSVSREKKESFPLTVTSAQKNPTAFYLCASSITGQVSNEQFFGPGTRLTVL.